Sequencing of this TCR beta chain was carried out in a study of CD8+ T cells in alopecia areata. As for this clone: Its antigen is as yet unknown.

RNA extraction was followed by reverse transcription into cDNA, which acted as the sequencing template. Clones were sequenced by immunoSEQ multiplex PCR, and TCRdb holds only the in-frame ones, with some missing. Of roughly 280,000 clones listed, roughly 60% are singletons. General study results and limits: Patients shared TCRs less clearly than mice did, possibly for HLA-related reasons.

This sample's treatment: oral pan-JAK inhibitor, 5-10 mg twice daily. The CDR3 extends over 15 amino acids. The V end was cut by 9 bases, the J end by 8 bases, with 20 bases between. Germline V gives CDR1 LNHDA, CDR2 SQIVND (reference sequence). This specimen consisted of CD4+ T cells sorted from blood, obtained between weeks 51 and 54, from a patient treated with tofacitinib. V usage is TRBV19 and J usage is TRBJ1-6, with a possible D match to TRBD1 (6 bases). The TCR originated in a human donor with alopecia areata. As DNA, the CDR3 is TGTGCCAGCACCCAAGGGGGAACGGCTCATTCACCCCTCCACTTT. Amino acid sequence: CASTQGGTAHSPLHF. Based on the CDR3 plus reference TRBV19 and TRBJ1-6, the full variable domain is DGGITQSPKYLFRKEGQNVTLSCEQNLNHDAMYWYRQDPGQGLRLIYYSQIVNDFQKGDIAEGYSVSREKKESFPLTVTSAQKNPTAFYLCASTQGGTAHSPLHFGNGTRLTVT.